Shown below are 9 T cell receptor beta chains from a single sample sequenced in a study of blood T cell repertoires in COVID-19. Clones were read by immunoSEQ multiplex PCR, and TCRdb kept only the in-frame ones, dropping some. The profile shows tens of thousands of clones, 91% of them singletons. Sample: peripheral blood. Source of these receptors: a woman between 70 and 85 years old with active COVID-19.

This chain connects TRBV4-3 to TRBJ1-6; the D gene is possibly TRBD1 (6 bases). The CDR3 loop spans 15 amino acids. Trimming stripped 0 bases from V and 11 bases from J, with 14 bases between. Germline V gene lookup returns CDR1 LGHNA and CDR2 YSLEER. CDR3 loop: CASSQERTGSTPLHF. The CDR3 DNA is TGCGCCAGCAGCCAAGAGAGAACAGGGTCGACACCCCTCCACTTT.

A few counts support this clone. The chain has TRBV28 and TRBJ2-4, with TRBD1 matching over 7 bases. Germline CDR1 MDHEN, CDR2 SYDVKM. The CDR3 covers 13 residues. The CDR3, as DNA: TGTGCATCCGTACAGGGGAAAAGAAACATTCAGTACTTC. Translating gives CASVQGKRNIQYF.

This chain links TRBV4-1 with TRBJ2-2; 8 bases are a match to TRBD2. Germline-derived CDR1 and CDR2 are MGHRA and YSYEKL. CDR3 size: 19 residues. V lost 0 bases and J lost 4; bases outside the gene matches: 13. The CDR3 DNA is TGCGCCAGCAGCCAAGATCTTTTCGGACTAGCCCGTAGCACCGGGGAGCTGTTTTTT. Translated: CASSQDLFGLARSTGELFF.

Only one count was recorded for this clone. V usage is TRBV29-1 and J usage is TRBJ2-2, with D unresolved. CDR1 and CDR2 from the germline V gene are SQVTM and ANQGSEA. V dropped 4 bases and J dropped 1 base, with 10 bases sitting between them. This CDR3 is built from 14 residues. This CDR3 reads CSVVRHQNTGELFF. The CDR3 nucleotides read TGCAGCGTTGTTCGACACCAGAACACCGGGGAGCTGTTTTTT.

The chain combines TRBV5-1 with TRBJ2-1; 9 positions match TRBD1. CDR1 and CDR2 (germline): SGHRS, YFSETQ. There are 16 residues in the CDR3. The V and J ends lost 4 bases and 4 bases, in that order; junction bases with no gene match: 9. The chain's CDR3 is CASSTAGTGSYNEQFF. DNA of the CDR3: TGCGCCAGCAGCACGGCCGGGACAGGGTCTTACAATGAGCAGTTCTTC.

Turning to this clone: At one end, the junction sequence differs from germline, possibly due to a read error. The V call is TRBV7-7, the J call TRBJ2-7, with unresolved D. Germline-derived CDR1 and CDR2 are SSHAT and FNYEAQ (reference sequence). The CDR3 sequence is 15 residues long. The CDR3 DNA reads as TGTGCTAGCAGCCCCGGAGTAGGTGACTCCTACGAGCAGTACTTC. Translated: CASSPGVGDSYEQYF.

The chain recombines TRBV6-4 with TRBJ2-1; TRBD1 agrees at 7 bases. This CDR3 is built from 16 residues. The germline gives CDR1 MRHNA, CDR2 SNTAGT. Losses at the gene ends were 11 bases for V and 4 bases for J; bases not matched to a gene: 17. The CDR3 spells CARFPPARGLYNEQFF. CDR3 nucleotide sequence: TGTGCCCGCTTCCCCCCAGCGAGGGGGCTTTACAATGAGCAGTTCTTC.

The rearrangement links TRBV27 to TRBJ2-1; 10 bases agree with TRBD1. The CDR3 contains 18 residues. CDR1 and CDR2 (germline): MNHEY, SMNVEV (reference sequence). V gave up 5 bases and J gave up 2 bases; unmatched junction bases: 12. The CDR3 reads CASSRQGAIALTYNEQFF. In DNA, the CDR3 is TGTGCCAGCAGTCGACAGGGGGCCATCGCGCTCACCTACAATGAGCAGTTCTTC.

V usage is TRBV29-1 and J usage is TRBJ1-2; 9 positions match TRBD1. CDR3 size: 17 residues. The germline gives CDR1 SQVTM, CDR2 ANQGSEA. With V trimmed by 0 bases and J by 2 bases, 10 bases remained unmatched. The CDR3 here is CSVEDRYAGQGNYGYTF. The CDR3 DNA sequence: TGCAGCGTTGAAGATCGATATGCGGGACAGGGAAACTATGGCTACACCTTC.